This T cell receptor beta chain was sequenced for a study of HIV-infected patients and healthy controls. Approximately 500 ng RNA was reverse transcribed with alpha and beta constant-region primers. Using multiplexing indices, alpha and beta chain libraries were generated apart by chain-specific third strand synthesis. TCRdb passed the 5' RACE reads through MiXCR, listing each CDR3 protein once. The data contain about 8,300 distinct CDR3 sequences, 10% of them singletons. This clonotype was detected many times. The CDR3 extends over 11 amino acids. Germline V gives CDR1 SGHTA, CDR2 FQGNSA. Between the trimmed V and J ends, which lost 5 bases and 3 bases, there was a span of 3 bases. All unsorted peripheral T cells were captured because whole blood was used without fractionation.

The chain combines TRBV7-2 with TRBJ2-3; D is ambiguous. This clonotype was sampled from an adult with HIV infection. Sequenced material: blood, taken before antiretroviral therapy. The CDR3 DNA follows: TGTGCCAGCAGCACGACAGATACGCAGTATTTT. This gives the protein CASSTTDTQYF.